The T cell receptor beta chain under discussion was sequenced for a study of Ad26.COV2.S vaccination and SARS-CoV-2 variants. Study-wide context: The study gave Ad26.COV2.S intramuscularly, once or twice 56 days apart.

Treatment given: about 20 received Ad26.COV2.S at low or high dose, single or two shots; 5 received placebo; per-sample allocation not given. Day 63 after the first vaccine or placebo injection was the time point for sampling. Only in-frame clones appear in the TCRdb table, and some are missing; sequencing was by immunoSEQ multiplex PCR. Of around 320,000 clones in the sample, 86% are singletons; the top ten hold 1.9%. This CDR3 comprises 15 residues. The V end lost 0 bases, the J end lost 5 bases, and 14 bases lay between the germline ends. Germline CDR1 is SGHRS and CDR2 is YFSETQ. This TCR came from a person between 18 and 65 years old who received the Ad26.COV2.S COVID-19 vaccine or a placebo. The J gene is TRBJ2-5, the V gene TRBV5-1; D unresolved. Sequencing was performed on peripheral blood, taken in a trial of Ad26.COV2.S vaccine versus placebo. The CDR3 nucleotides read TGCGCCAGCAGCTTGGGTGGTGCGACTTCGGAGACCCAGTACTTC. Protein: CASSLGGATSETQYF.